A selection of T cell receptor beta chains follows, all from one sample in a study of cytomegalovirus exposure and HLA in healthy donors. This table comes from immunoSEQ multiplex PCR, and its TCRdb copy is limited to in-frame clones, with some not included. The sample includes roughly 140,000 clones, around 85% of them seen just once. Sequencing was carried out using PBMCs. The receptor source for this set is a female donor in good health and CMV-seronegative. CDR3s include the opening cysteine and the closing phenylalanine or tryptophan.

J | V | CDR3
TRBJ2-1 | TRBV30 | CAWRGIAGGNNEQFF
TRBJ1-1 | TRBV28 | CASSLRGPTEAFF
TRBJ2-1 | TRBV4-2 | CASSPYLGTSGVSSYNEQFF
TRBJ2-1 | TRBV15 | CATSRERSGSFNEQFF
TRBJ2-7 | TRBV27 | CASHGQEWYEQYF
TRBJ2-1 | TRBV7-9 | CASSWDLNNEQFF
TRBJ1-5 | TRBV6-1 | CASIWTGGSNQPQHF
TRBJ2-7 | TRBV2 | CASRGITSGMVEQYF
TRBJ2-3 | TRBV15 | CATSRDQWDTQYF
TRBJ1-4 | TRBV6-5 | CASSSGQTATNEKLFF
TRBJ2-5 | TRBV4-1 | CASSQTSGSEETQYF
TRBJ1-1 | TRBV6-5 | CASSYSSNLNTEAFF
TRBJ1-4 | TRBV5-4 | CASSRRGDNEKLFF
TRBJ2-7 | TRBV5-8 | CASSLNVHYEQYF
TRBJ2-2 | TRBV9 | CASSQGASGIAGELFF
TRBJ1-2 | TRBV5-1 | CASSTGEGSYGYTF
TRBJ1-3 | TRBV6-1 | CASSVRPGDGNTIYF
TRBJ2-7 | TRBV18 | CASSPTSGSHYEQYF
TRBJ1-2 | TRBV23-1 | CATPVQGYTF
TRBJ2-5 | TRBV7-9 | CASSFEGTMETQYF
TRBJ2-7 | TRBV27 | CASSAGTGNYEQYF
TRBJ2-7 | TRBV6-6 | CASSYRTGPTYEQYF
TRBJ2-3 | TRBV10-1 | CASSDLLAGEGNTQYF
TRBJ1-2 | TRBV5-5 | CASSVRTGGNYGYTF
TRBJ2-1 | TRBV6-6 | CASSYWESVNEQFF
TRBJ2-1 | TRBV4-1 | CASSQERDRARNEQFF
TRBJ2-7 | TRBV7-7 | CASSPGTGGYEQYF
TRBJ2-3 | TRBV30 | CAWGRTGGTDTQYF
TRBJ2-1 | TRBV4-2 | CASSQESGLASYNEQFF
TRBJ2-3 | TRBV2 | CASSEGTSGRLSGADTQYF
TRBJ1-2 | TRBV27 | CASRASGGGGYTF
TRBJ2-6 | TRBV7-3 | CASALAGGPGANVLTF
TRBJ2-7 | TRBV6-5 | CASSISGLSYEQYF
TRBJ2-7 | TRBV4-1 | CASSQVPGDISYEQYF
TRBJ2-7 | TRBV5-1 | CASSKDSGGSYEQYF
TRBJ2-3 | TRBV5-1 | CASGKTSGVTDTQYF
TRBJ2-1 | TRBV11-2 | CASSDGLAGVGNEQFF
TRBJ2-7 | TRBV18 | CASSPPVGRGRSFYEQYF
TRBJ1-6 | TRBV30 | CAWGGDRRSSYNSPLHF
TRBJ1-5 | TRBV5-8 | CASSLYLLSNQPQHF
TRBJ1-3 | TRBV5-6 | CASSFTGNTIYF
TRBJ2-3 | TRBV11-2 | CASSSAEDYTDTQYF
TRBJ1-1 | TRBV19 | CVSRGDRATDAFF
TRBJ2-7 | TRBV6-5 | CASSYSTRGGEQYF
TRBJ2-1 | TRBV6-5 | CASSPDLDNFEQFF